These 11 T cell receptor beta chains originate from one sample sequenced in a study of T cells in Graves' hyperthyroidism and ophthalmopathy. The CDR3 regions of TCR beta were amplified from RNA transcripts. First-round RT-PCR with HTBI primers amplified the TCR CDR3 region. From the multiplex PCR reads, TCRdb called clonotypes with MiXCR, one entry per CDR3 protein. The sample lists around 250,000 distinct CDR3 sequences; about 14% were seen once. Sequenced sample: blood. The receptors were sampled from a woman between 35 and 50 years old with Graves' hyperthyroidism that later progressed to Graves' ophthalmopathy.

This clonotype has at least ten counts. The rearrangement joins TRBV5-5 to TRBJ2-7; 8 bases map to TRBD1. V lost 4 bases, J lost 5 bases, and 11 bases stayed unmatched. From germline, CDR1 is SGHKS and CDR2 YYEKEE (reference sequence). The CDR3 is made up of 15 amino acids. The CDR3 DNA reads as TGTGCCAGCAGCGTGGGACAGGTTAGGAGTAACGAGCAGTACTTC. It yields the protein CASSVGQVRSNEQYF.

This clonotype was counted many times. This CDR3 reads CSVEAPRGPQETQYF. CDR3 bases: TGCAGCGTTGAAGCCCCTAGGGGCCCCCAAGAGACCCAGTACTTC. This chain connects TRBV29-1 to TRBJ2-5, with D possibly being TRBD1 (5 bases). Trimming took 1 base from V and 1 from J, leaving 13 bases between them. Germline CDR1 is SQVTM and CDR2 is ANQGSEA. The CDR3 sequence is 15 residues long.

The chain carries TRBV5-4 and TRBJ2-7; 9 bases are a match to TRBD2. Germline lookup yields CDR1 SGHNT and CDR2 YYREEE (reference sequence). The CDR3 length is 14 residues. V lost 2 bases, J lost 6 bases, and 6 bases stayed unmatched. CDR3 in DNA: TGTGCCAGCAGCTTAGGGACTAGCAGGCGCGAGCAGTACTTC. This translates into CASSLGTSRREQYF.

This clonotype has at least ten counts. The chain has TRBV30 and TRBJ1-1; 11 nucleotides align to TRBD1. The CDR3 loop spans 14 amino acids. Germline CDR1 GTSNPN, CDR2 SVGIG (reference sequence). Trimming removed 1 base from V and 4 bases from J; junction bases left unmatched: 2. This CDR3 reads CAWSADRGLTEAFF. CDR3 DNA: TGTGCCTGGAGTGCGGACAGGGGGCTCACTGAAGCTTTCTTT. Supplemented by reference TRBV30 and TRBJ1-1, the full variable domain reads SQTIHQWPATLVQPVGSPLSLECTVEGTSNPNLYWYRQAAGRGLQLLFYSVGIGQISSEVPQNLSASRPQDRQFILSSKKLLLSDSGFYLCAWSADRGLTEAFFGQGTRLTVV.

This clonotype was counted ten times or more. This sequence joins TRBV3-1 and TRBJ1-1; the D is unclear. V was cut by 1 base and J by 4 bases, with 10 bases left in between. Germline V lookup: CDR1 LGHDT, CDR2 YNNKEL (reference sequence). CDR3 length equals 14 residues. CDR3 coding DNA: TGTGCCAGCAGCCAAGTAACAGTTGGCACTGAAGCTTTCTTT. It is translated as CASSQVTVGTEAFF.

This clonotype was found many times. This chain joins TRBV11-1 and TRBJ2-1; tentative D call: TRBD1 (5 bases). V dropped 5 bases and J dropped 14 bases, with 13 bases sitting between them. The CDR3 contains 11 residues. In germline, CDR1 is SGHAT, CDR2 FQDESV (reference sequence). CDR3 sequence reads: CASSLTVEKFF. The CDR3 DNA follows: TGTGCCAGCAGCCTGACAGTCGAGAAGTTCTTC.

This clonotype was recorded many times. The chain has TRBV20-1 and TRBJ2-1, with D possibly TRBD2 on 5 matching bases. The germline V gene encodes CDR1 DFQATT and CDR2 SNEGSKA (reference sequence). Trimming pared 3 bases from V and 2 bases from J, leaving 17 bases between. This CDR3 comprises 16 residues. The CDR3 reads CSARSRVSSPYNEQFF. The DNA for the CDR3 is TGCAGTGCTAGGTCGAGGGTGTCTAGCCCCTACAATGAGCAGTTCTTC.

This clonotype was observed at least ten times. The gene calls are TRBV9 and TRBJ2-1; 7 bases map to TRBD2. J was trimmed by 0 bases and V by 3 bases; bases with no gene match: 0. The length of the CDR3 is 14 residues. Germline assignment: CDR1 SGDLS and CDR2 YYNGEE. As DNA, the CDR3 is TGTGCCAGCAGCGGGGGGGGCTCCTACAATGAGCAGTTCTTC. This codes for CASSGGGSYNEQFF. Together with reference TRBV9 and TRBJ2-1, the CDR3 gives the full variable domain: DSGVTQTPKHLITATGQRVTLRCSPRSGDLSVYWYQQSLDQGLQFLIQYYNGEERAKGNILERFSAQQFPDLHSELNLSSLELGDSALYFCASSGGGSYNEQFFGPGTRLTVL.

Many counts were recorded for this clonotype. V and J are TRBV4-1 and TRBJ2-7, with D possibly being TRBD2 (5 bases). Germline CDR1 is MGHRA and CDR2 is YSYEKL. Trimming removed 4 bases at V and 5 bases at J, with 12 bases between. CDR3 length: 13 residues. CDR3 sequence (DNA): TGCGCCAGCAGCCCGAGCTCTAGCAACGAGCAGTACTTC. Amino acids: CASSPSSSNEQYF.

In DNA, the CDR3 is TGTGCCAGCAGTTTGACAGCTAGTACAACTAATGAAAAACTGTTTTTT. This sequence encodes CASSLTASTTNEKLFF. J is TRBJ1-4 and V is TRBV6-2 or TRBV6-3, with a weak D call TRBD1 (5 bases). The CDR3 loop spans 16 amino acids. Germline V lookup: CDR1 MNHEY, CDR2 SVGEGT. V lost 4 bases and J 0 bases, leaving 12 bases between the germline ends.

This clonotype occurred a few times. V and J are TRBV19 and TRBJ2-7; TRBD1 or TRBD2 may be the D gene (5 bases each). The CDR3 is made up of 14 amino acids. Deletions cut 1 base from V and 4 bases from J, with 11 bases between. Germline V CDR1 and CDR2: LNHDA, SQIVND (reference sequence). The DNA of the CDR3 is TGTGCCAGTAGTATAGCGGGGCCACTGTACGAGCAGTACTTC. The encoded protein is CASSIAGPLYEQYF.